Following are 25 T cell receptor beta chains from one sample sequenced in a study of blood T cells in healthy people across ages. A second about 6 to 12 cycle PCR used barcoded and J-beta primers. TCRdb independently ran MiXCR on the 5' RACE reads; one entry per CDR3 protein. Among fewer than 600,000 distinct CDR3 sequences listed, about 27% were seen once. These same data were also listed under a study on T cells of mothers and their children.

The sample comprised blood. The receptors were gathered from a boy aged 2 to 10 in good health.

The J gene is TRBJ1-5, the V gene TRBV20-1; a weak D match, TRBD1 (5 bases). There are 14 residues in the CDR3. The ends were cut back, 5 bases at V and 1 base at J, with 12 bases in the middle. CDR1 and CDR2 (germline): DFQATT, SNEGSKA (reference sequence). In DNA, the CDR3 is TGCAGTGCTCGGGACTTCCCGAGCAATCAGCCCCAGCATTTT. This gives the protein CSARDFPSNQPQHF.

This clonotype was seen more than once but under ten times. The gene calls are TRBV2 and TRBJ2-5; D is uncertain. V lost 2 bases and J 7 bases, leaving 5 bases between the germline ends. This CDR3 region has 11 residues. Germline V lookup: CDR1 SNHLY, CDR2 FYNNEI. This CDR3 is CASSERGTQYF. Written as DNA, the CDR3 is TGTGCCAGCAGTGAAAGAGGGACCCAGTACTTC.

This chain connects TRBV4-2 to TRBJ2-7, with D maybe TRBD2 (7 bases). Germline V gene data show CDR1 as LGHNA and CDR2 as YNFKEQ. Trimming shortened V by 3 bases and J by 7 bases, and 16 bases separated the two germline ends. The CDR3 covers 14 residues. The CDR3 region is CASSQWGGAREQYF. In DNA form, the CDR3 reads TGTGCCAGCAGCCAGTGGGGGGGGGCAAGAGAGCAGTACTTC.

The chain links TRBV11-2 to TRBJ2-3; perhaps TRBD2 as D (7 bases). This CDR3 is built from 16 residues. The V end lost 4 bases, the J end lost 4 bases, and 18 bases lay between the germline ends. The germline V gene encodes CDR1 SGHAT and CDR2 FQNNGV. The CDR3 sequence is CASSSLRGGVADTQYF. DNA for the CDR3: TGTGCCAGCAGCTCCCTAAGGGGGGGGGTCGCAGATACGCAGTATTTT.

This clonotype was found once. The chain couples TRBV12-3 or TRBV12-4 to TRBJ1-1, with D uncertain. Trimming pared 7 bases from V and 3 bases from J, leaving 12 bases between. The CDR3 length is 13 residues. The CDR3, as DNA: TGTGCCAGCAATCCCAACCGATACACTGAAGCTTTCTTT. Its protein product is CASNPNRYTEAFF.

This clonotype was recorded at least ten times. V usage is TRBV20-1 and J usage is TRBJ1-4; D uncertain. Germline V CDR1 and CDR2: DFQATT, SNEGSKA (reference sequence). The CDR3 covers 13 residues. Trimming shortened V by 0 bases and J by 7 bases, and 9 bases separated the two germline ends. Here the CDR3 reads CSAREGGPEKLFF. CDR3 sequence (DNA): TGCAGTGCTAGAGAGGGCGGGCCTGAAAAACTGTTTTTT.

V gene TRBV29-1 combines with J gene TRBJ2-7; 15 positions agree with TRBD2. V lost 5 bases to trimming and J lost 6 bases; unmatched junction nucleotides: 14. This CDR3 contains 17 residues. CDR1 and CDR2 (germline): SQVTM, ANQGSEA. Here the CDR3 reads CSVPRGGLAGGPSEQYF. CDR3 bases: TGCAGCGTTCCCCGGGGAGGACTAGCGGGAGGGCCCTCCGAGCAGTACTTC.

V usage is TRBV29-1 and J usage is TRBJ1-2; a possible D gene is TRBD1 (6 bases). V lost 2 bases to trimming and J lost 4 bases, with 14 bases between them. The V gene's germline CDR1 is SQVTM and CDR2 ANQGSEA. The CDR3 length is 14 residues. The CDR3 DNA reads TGCAGCGTTGAATTCGCAGGGGTAGTCTATGGCTACACCTTC. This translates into CSVEFAGVVYGYTF.

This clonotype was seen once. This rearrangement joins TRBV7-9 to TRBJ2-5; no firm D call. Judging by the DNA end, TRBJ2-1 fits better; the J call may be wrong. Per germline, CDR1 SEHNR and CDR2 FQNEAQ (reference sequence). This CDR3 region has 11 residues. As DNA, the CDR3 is TGTGCCAGCAGCTACAAGGATGAGCAGTTCTTC. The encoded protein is CASSYKDEQFF.

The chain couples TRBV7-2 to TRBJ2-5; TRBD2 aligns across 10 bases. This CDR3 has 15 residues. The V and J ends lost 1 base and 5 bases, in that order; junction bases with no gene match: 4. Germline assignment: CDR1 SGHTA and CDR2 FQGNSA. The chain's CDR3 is CASSLESSGSETQYF. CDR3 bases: TGTGCCAGCAGCTTAGAGTCTAGCGGGAGTGAGACCCAGTACTTC.

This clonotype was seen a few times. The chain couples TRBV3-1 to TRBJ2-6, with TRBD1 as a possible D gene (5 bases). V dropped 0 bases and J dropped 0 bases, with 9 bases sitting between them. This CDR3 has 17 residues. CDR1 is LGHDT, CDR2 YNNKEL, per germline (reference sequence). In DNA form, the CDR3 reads TGTGCCAGCAGCCAAGAGTTCAGGGTCTCTGGGGCCAACGTCCTGACTTTC. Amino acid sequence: CASSQEFRVSGANVLTF.

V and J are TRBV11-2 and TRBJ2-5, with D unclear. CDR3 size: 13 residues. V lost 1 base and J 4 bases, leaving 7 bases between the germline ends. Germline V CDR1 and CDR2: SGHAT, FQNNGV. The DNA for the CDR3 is TGTGCCAGCAGCTTAGTGGCAGCAGAGACCCAGTACTTC. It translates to CASSLVAAETQYF.

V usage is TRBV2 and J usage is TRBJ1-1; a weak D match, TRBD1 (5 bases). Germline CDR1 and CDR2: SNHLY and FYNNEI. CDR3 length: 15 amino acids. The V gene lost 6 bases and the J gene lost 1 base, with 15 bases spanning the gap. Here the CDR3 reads CASRYRQRANTEAFF. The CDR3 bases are TGTGCCAGCAGATATAGACAGAGGGCGAACACTGAAGCTTTCTTT.

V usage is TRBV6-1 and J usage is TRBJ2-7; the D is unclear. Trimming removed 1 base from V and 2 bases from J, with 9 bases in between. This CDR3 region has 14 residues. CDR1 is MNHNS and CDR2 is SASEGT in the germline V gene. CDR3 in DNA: TGTGCCAGCAGTGAAGGCGACACAGCCTACGAGCAGTACTTC. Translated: CASSEGDTAYEQYF.

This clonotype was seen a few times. The CDR3 bases are TGTGCCAGCAGCTCAACATTTGCAGTTTACGAGCAGTACTTC. Its protein product is CASSSTFAVYEQYF. The rearrangement uses TRBV11-2 and TRBJ2-7, with D unresolved. The CDR3 covers 14 residues. Trimming took 4 bases from V and 4 from J, leaving 14 bases between them. Germline values: CDR1 SGHAT, CDR2 FQNNGV.

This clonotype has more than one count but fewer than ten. CDR3 bases: TGCAGCGTTGAACTGGCAGGGGTCTCCAGCTCCTACGAGCAGTACTTC. Translating gives CSVELAGVSSSYEQYF. The V gene is TRBV29-1, the J gene TRBJ2-7, with a possible D match to TRBD1 (6 bases). The CDR3 covers 16 residues. Trimming took off 2 bases at V and 0 bases at J, with 17 bases between the two ends. CDR1 is SQVTM, CDR2 ANQGSEA, per germline.

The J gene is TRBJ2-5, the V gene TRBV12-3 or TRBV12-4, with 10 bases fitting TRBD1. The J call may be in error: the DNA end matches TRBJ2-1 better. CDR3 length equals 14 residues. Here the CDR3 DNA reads TGTGCCAGCAGCTGGGACAGGGGTGATAATGAGCAGTTCTTC. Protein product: CASSWDRGDNEQFF.

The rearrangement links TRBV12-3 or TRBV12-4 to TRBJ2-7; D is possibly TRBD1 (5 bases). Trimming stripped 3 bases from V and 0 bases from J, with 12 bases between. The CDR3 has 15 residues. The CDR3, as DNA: TGTGCCAGCAGTTTCGGAGACAGCTACTCCTACGAGCAGTACTTC. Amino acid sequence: CASSFGDSYSYEQYF.

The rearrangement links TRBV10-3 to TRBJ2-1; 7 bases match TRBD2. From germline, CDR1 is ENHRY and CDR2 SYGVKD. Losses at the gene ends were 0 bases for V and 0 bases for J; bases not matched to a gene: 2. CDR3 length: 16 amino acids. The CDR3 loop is CAISESGGGSYNEQFF. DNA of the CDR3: TGTGCCATCAGTGAGTCGGGCGGGGGCTCCTACAATGAGCAGTTCTTC.

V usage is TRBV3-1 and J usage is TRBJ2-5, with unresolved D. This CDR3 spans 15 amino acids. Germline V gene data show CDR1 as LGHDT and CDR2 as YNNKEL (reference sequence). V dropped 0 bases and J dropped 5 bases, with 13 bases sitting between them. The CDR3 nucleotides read TGTGCCAGCAGCCAAGATTGGTACACTGGGGAGACCCAGTACTTC. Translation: CASSQDWYTGETQYF.

The CDR3 sequence is CSVAGQLSYEQYF. The CDR3 region has the DNA TGCAGCGTTGCAGGACAGCTCTCCTACGAGCAGTACTTC. J is TRBJ2-7 and V is TRBV29-1; a weak D match, TRBD1 (6 bases). The CDR3 is made up of 13 amino acids. Trimming took off 4 bases at V and 0 bases at J, with 10 bases between the two ends. Germline CDR1 reads SQVTM; CDR2 reads ANQGSEA.

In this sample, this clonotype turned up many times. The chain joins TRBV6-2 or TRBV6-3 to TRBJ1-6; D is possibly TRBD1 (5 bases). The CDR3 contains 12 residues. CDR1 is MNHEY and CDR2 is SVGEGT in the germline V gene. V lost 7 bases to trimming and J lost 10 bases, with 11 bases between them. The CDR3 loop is CASKDSWSPLHF. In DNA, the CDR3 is TGTGCCAGCAAAGACAGCTGGTCACCCCTCCACTTT.

The CDR3 loop is CSARRAFQETQYF. As DNA, the CDR3 is TGCAGTGCTAGAAGGGCATTTCAAGAGACCCAGTACTTC. The chain has TRBV20-1 and TRBJ2-5, with D unclear. The germline gives CDR1 DFQATT, CDR2 SNEGSKA (reference sequence). V was clipped by 2 bases and J by 2 bases, with 9 bases between them. The CDR3 consists of 13 residues.

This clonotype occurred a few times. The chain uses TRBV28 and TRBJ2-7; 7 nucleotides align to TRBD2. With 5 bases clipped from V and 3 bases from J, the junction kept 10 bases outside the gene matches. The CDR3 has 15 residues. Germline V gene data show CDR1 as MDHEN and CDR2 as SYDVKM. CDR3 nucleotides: TGTGCCAGCAGTCTCACCGGGACTAATCACTACGAGCAGTACTTC. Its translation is CASSLTGTNHYEQYF. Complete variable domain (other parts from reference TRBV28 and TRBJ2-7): DVKVTQSSRYLVKRTGEKVFLECVQDMDHENMFWYRQDPGLGLRLIYFSYDVKMKEKGDIPEGYSVSREKKERFSLILESASTNQTSMYLCASSLTGTNHYEQYFGPGTRLTVT.

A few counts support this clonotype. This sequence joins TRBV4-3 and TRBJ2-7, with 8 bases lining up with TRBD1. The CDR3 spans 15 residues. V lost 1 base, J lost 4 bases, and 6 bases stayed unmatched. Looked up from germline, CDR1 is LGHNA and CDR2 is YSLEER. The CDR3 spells CASSQVSGQGYEQYF. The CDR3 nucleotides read TGCGCCAGCAGCCAAGTTTCTGGACAGGGTTACGAGCAGTACTTC.